One and the same sample provided the 8 T cell receptor beta chains below, sequenced in a study of blood T cell repertoires in COVID-19. Measured with immunoSEQ multiplex PCR; TCRdb has only the in-frame clones, and not every one. The sample lists 99,000 or so clones, roughly 82% occurring once. The sequenced material came from peripheral blood. These receptor sequences come from a man aged 60 to 75 with acute or convalescent COVID-19.

J is TRBJ2-5 and V is TRBV5-5; TRBD2 matches at 7 bases. J lost 4 bases, V lost 3 bases, and 9 bases had no gene match. Germline V gives CDR1 SGHKS, CDR2 YYEKEE (reference sequence). The CDR3 loop spans 15 amino acids. The CDR3 nucleotides are TGTGCCAGCAGCTCCGGGACTAACAAAGGAGAGACCCAGTACTTC. The encoded protein is CASSSGTNKGETQYF.

The rearrangement uses TRBV10-3 and TRBJ1-2, with 10 bases identical to TRBD1. CDR3 length equals 13 residues. In germline, CDR1 is ENHRY, CDR2 SYGVKD. Trimming removed 7 bases from V and 7 bases from J; junction bases left unmatched: 6. CDR3 in DNA: TGTGCCATCATTGGGACAGGGGCCGGTGGCTACACCTTC. It codes for CAIIGTGAGGYTF.

This clone was picked up one time. The gene calls are TRBV18 and TRBJ2-5, with no clear D. Germline lookup yields CDR1 KGHSH and CDR2 LQKENI. The V end was cut by 3 bases, the J end by 2 bases, with 7 bases between. The CDR3 totals 13 residues. Here the CDR3 DNA reads TGTGCCAGCTCACCCTCGTCGCAAGAGACCCAGTACTTC. Translation: CASSPSSQETQYF.

CDR3 sequence reads: CASSIWGGANYGYTF. The DNA for the CDR3 is TGTGCCAGTAGTATATGGGGGGGAGCTAACTATGGCTACACCTTC. The chain couples TRBV19 to TRBJ1-2; TRBD1 is a possible D gene (5 bases). CDR1 is LNHDA and CDR2 is SQIVND in the germline V gene (reference sequence). CDR3 length: 15 residues. The V end lost 2 bases, the J end lost 0 bases, and 10 bases lay between the germline ends. Full variable domain (rest looked up from reference TRBV19 and TRBJ1-2): DGGITQSPKYLFRKEGQNVTLSCEQNLNHDAMYWYRQDPGQGLRLIYYSQIVNDFQKGDIAEGYSVSREKKESFPLTVTSAQKNPTAFYLCASSIWGGANYGYTFGSGTRLTVV.

V and J are TRBV30 and TRBJ2-5; perhaps TRBD2 as D (5 bases). Germline V gene data show CDR1 as GTSNPN and CDR2 as SVGIG (reference sequence). This CDR3 region has 12 residues. V was cut by 0 bases and J by 4 bases, with 6 bases left in between. CDR3 loop: CAWSVGIETQYF. For the CDR3, the DNA is TGTGCCTGGAGTGTCGGGATAGAGACCCAGTACTTC.

The CDR3 DNA sequence: TGTGCCAGTAGTAGGCGACAGGGGCAGGGGACCGGGGAGCTGTTTTTT. It yields the protein CASSRRQGQGTGELFF. The chain is built from TRBV19 and TRBJ2-2; 8 bases fit TRBD1. Germline V gene data show CDR1 as LNHDA and CDR2 as SQIVND (reference sequence). The CDR3 is made up of 16 amino acids. Trimming cost V 4 bases and J 5 bases; bases outside gene matches: 9.

Comment on this clone: This same CDR3 is encoded by further DNA sequences in the sample. This chain links TRBV9 with TRBJ1-1, with D possibly matching TRBD1 (5 bases). This CDR3 has 13 amino acids. V lost 0 bases and J 3 bases, leaving 6 bases between the germline ends. Germline CDR1 SGDLS, CDR2 YYNGEE. The CDR3: CASSVGGDTEAFF. The CDR3 DNA reads as TGTGCCAGCAGCGTAGGGGGCGACACTGAAGCTTTCTTT. The whole variable domain, filled in from reference TRBV9 and TRBJ1-1, reads DSGVTQTPKHLITATGQRVTLRCSPRSGDLSVYWYQQSLDQGLQFLIQYYNGEERAKGNILERFSAQQFPDLHSELNLSSLELGDSALYFCASSVGGDTEAFFGQGTRLTVV.

Details on this clone: Other DNA variants within this sample encode the same CDR3. The V gene is TRBV3-1 (or the pseudogene TRBV3-2), the J gene TRBJ2-5; a possible D gene is TRBD2 (6 bases). Germline CDR1 reads LGHDT; CDR2 reads YNNKEL (reference sequence). Trimming removed 4 bases at V and 1 base at J, with 7 bases between. The CDR3 contains 13 residues. CDR3 sequence reads: CASSPRGQETQYF. CDR3 bases: TGTGCCAGCAGCCCGCGGGGCCAAGAGACCCAGTACTTC.